This section outlines one T cell receptor beta chain sequence together with its context. What it binds is not known. Trimming removed 4 bases from V and 0 bases from J, with 6 bases in between. The CDR3 spans 13 residues. The germline V gene has CDR1 LGHDT and CDR2 YNNKEL (reference sequence). Semi-nested PCR with Nested Universal Primer A followed constant-region reverse priming of full-length variable regions. TCRdb independently ran MiXCR on the 5' RACE reads; one entry per CDR3 protein. The sample has about 6,700 distinct CDR3 sequences, roughly half seen once. Study results and caveats: Greatest tumor Treg TCR overlap was with tumor naive CD4+ cells. Larger-cohort validation covered only one TCR beta V-J rearrangement.

The TCR originated in a female donor with breast cancer. V is TRBV3-1 and J is TRBJ1-1, with D maybe TRBD1 (5 bases). The specimen was naive CD4+ T cells sorted from a lymph node. Subset denoted: naive CD4+ T cells, CD4+CD45RA+CD25-. This chain's CDR3 is CASSRGLNTEAFF. The DNA for the CDR3 is TGTGCCAGCAGCCGGGGGTTGAACACTGAAGCTTTCTTT.